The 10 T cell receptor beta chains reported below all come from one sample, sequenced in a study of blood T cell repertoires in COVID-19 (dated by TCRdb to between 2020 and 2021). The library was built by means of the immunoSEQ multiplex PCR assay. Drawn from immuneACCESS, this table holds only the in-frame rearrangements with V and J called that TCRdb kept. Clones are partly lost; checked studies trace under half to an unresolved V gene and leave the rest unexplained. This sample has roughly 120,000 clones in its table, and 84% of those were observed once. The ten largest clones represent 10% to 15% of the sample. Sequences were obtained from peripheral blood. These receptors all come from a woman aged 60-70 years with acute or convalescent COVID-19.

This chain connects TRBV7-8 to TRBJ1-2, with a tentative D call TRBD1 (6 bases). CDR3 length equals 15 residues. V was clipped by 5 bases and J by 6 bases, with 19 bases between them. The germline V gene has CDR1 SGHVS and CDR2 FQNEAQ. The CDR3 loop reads CASSAQGTGLDGYTF. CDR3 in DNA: TGTGCCAGCAGCGCACAGGGAACGGGCTTGGATGGCTACACCTTC.

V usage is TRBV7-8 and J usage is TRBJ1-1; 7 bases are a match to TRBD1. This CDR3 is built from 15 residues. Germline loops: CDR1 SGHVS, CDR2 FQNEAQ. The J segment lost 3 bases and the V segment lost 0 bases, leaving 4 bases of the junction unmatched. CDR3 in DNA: TGTGCCAGCAGCTTAGCCGGCAGGGGGGACACTGAAGCTTTCTTT. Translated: CASSLAGRGDTEAFF.

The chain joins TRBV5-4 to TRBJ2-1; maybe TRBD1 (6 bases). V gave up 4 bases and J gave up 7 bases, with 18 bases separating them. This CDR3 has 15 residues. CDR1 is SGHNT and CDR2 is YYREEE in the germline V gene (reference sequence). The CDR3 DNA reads TGTGCCAGCAGCGAACAGGGTAAAAGTTGGAATGAGCAGTTCTTC. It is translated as CASSEQGKSWNEQFF.

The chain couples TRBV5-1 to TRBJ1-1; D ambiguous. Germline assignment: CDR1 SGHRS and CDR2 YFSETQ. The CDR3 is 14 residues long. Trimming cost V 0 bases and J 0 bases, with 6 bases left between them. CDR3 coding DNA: TGCGCCAGCAGCTTGGTGCCAGTGAACACTGAAGCTTTCTTT. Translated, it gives CASSLVPVNTEAFF.

The CDR3 coding sequence is TGTGCCAGCAGCCCGCCCAACAGGGCTGGAAACACCATATATTTT. Protein product: CASSPPNRAGNTIYF. The rearrangement uses TRBV3-1 (or the pseudogene TRBV3-2) and TRBJ1-3, with D perhaps TRBD1 (6 bases). The CDR3 length is 15 residues. Germline-derived CDR1 and CDR2 are LGHDT and YNNKEL (reference sequence). V was pared by 4 bases and J by 2 bases, with 12 bases between.

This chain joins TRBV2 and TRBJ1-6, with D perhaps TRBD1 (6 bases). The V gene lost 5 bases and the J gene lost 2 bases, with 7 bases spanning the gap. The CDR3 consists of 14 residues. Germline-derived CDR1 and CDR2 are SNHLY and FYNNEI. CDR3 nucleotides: TGTGCCAGCAGTAGGGACACCTATAATTCACCCCTCCACTTT. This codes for CASSRDTYNSPLHF.

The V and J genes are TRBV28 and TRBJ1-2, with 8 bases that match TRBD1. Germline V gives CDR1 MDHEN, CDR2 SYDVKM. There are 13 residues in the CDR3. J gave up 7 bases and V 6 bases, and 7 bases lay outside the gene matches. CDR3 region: CASSLDRVVGYTF. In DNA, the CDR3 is TGTGCCAGCAGCTTGGACAGGGTTGTTGGCTACACCTTC.

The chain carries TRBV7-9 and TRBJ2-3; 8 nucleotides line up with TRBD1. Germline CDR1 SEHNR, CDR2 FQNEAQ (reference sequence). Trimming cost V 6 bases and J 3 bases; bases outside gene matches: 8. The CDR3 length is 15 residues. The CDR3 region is CASRRGQGRTDTQYF. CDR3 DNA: TGTGCCAGCAGGCGAGGACAGGGACGAACAGATACGCAGTATTTT. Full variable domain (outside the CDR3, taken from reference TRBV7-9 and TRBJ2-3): DTGVSQNPRHKITKRGQNVTFRCDPISEHNRLYWYRQTLGQGPEFLTYFQNEAQLEKSRLLSDRFSAERPKGSFSTLEIQRTEQGDSAMYLCASRRGQGRTDTQYFGPGTRLTVL.

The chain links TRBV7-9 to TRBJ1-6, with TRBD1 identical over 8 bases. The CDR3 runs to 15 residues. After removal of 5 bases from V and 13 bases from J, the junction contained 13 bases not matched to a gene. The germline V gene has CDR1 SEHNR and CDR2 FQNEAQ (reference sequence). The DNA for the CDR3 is TGTGCCAGCAGCCGCCGGGACAGGCCCATAGAGCCCCTCCACTTT. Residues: CASSRRDRPIEPLHF.

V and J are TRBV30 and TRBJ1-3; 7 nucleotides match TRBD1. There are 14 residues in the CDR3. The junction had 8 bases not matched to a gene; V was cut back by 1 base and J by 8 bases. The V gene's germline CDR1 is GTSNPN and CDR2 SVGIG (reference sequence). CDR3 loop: CAWSGEQGFDTIYF. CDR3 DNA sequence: TGTGCCTGGAGTGGGGAACAGGGGTTCGACACCATATATTTT.